The present T cell receptor beta chain was sequenced within a study of blood T cell repertoires in COVID-19. On the study more broadly: Sources were T cells, B-cell-depleted T cells, or PBMCs; the material itself was cDNA or gDNA.

The study recruited exposed participants who had met a COVID-19 case within 2 weeks before entry. CDR1 is MGHRA, CDR2 YSYEKL, per germline. The CDR3 contains 15 residues. With 8 bases removed from V and 0 bases from J, the gap between germline ends came to 14 bases. Clones were sequenced by immunoSEQ multiplex PCR, and TCRdb holds only the in-frame ones, with some missing. Among 210,000 or so clones listed, approximately 88% were seen once. The chain uses TRBV4-1 and TRBJ1-3; D is undetermined. The sequenced sample was PBMCs or T cells enriched from blood (not recorded which). This clonotype was obtained from a woman aged 25 to 45 who had been exposed to COVID-19. The CDR3 nucleotides are TGCGCCAGCCGAAGCCCTCTTGACTCTGGAAACACCATATATTTT. Its protein is CASRSPLDSGNTIYF.